The clone carrying this T cell receptor (beta chain) has a handful of counts. Its specificity is not known. This entry comes from a study of identical twins. Overall study results and limits: For cord blood, abundant beta clonotypes had fewer insertions, unlike memory repertoires, which showed none.

Template switching (which added a universal primer site) was used, and cDNA carried unique molecular identifiers. MiXCR, applied by TCRdb to the 5' RACE reads, yields one record per CDR3 protein. The sample includes hundreds of thousands of distinct CDR3 sequences, 18% seen only once; the top ten take less than 15%. This CDR3 spans 17 amino acids. Germline lookup yields CDR1 SGDLS and CDR2 YYNGEE. V lost 0 bases to trimming and J lost 7 bases; unmatched junction nucleotides: 11. The sample was also linked to a second study, of T cells expressing NK-cell markers. This second study notes: Certain NKG2C+ T cell clones were expanded, and their HCMV specificity remained unclear.

This receptor was identified in a woman aged 18-29 years in good health. The J gene is TRBJ2-1, the V gene TRBV9; TRBD2 matches at 9 bases. Sequences were obtained from PBMCs. The CDR3 DNA reads TGTGCCAGCAGCGTAGAGGGAGGGGGGACTAGCTGGAATGAGCAGTTCTTC. Protein: CASSVEGGGTSWNEQFF.